The T cell receptor beta chain under discussion was sequenced for a study of blood T cell repertoires in COVID-19. Study information: Acute-phase and convalescent COVID-19 samples originated in the United States, Italy and Spain.

Profiled with immunoSEQ multiplex PCR; TCRdb holds only in-frame clones, not every one. The table records hundreds of thousands of clones, roughly 90% of them present only once. The CDR3 is 13 amino acids. Trimming removed 11 bases from V and 4 bases from J; junction bases left unmatched: 8. Germline-derived CDR1 and CDR2 are WNHNN and SYGVQD (reference sequence). While infection was still active, Seattle patients were enrolled and then followed longitudinally. The receptor was isolated from a woman aged 70 to 79 with COVID-19, enrolled during active disease. The chain employs TRBV10-1 and TRBJ1-5; TRBD1 aligns across 7 bases. Material for sequencing was peripheral blood. The CDR3 spells CADKGQLNQPQHF. CDR3 sequence (DNA): TGCGCCGATAAGGGACAGCTAAATCAGCCCCAGCATTTT.